This T cell receptor beta chain was found in a study of Ad26.COV2.S vaccination and SARS-CoV-2 variants. Worth noting for this clone: Its antigen is not known.

Treatment specified: about 20 received Ad26.COV2.S at low or high dose, single or two shots; 5 received placebo; per-sample allocation not given. All samples were drawn on day 63, counting from the first vaccine or placebo injection. Study-wide points: Breadth, reportedly substantial, characterized the spike-specific CD8+ and CD4+ T cell responses after vaccination.

This CDR3 has 14 amino acids. V was clipped by 6 bases and J by 8 bases, with 14 bases between them. Germline V CDR1 and CDR2: SNHLY, FYNNEI. Clones were sequenced by immunoSEQ multiplex PCR, and TCRdb holds only the in-frame ones, with some missing. The table shows around 450,000 clones, with approximately 87% occurring only once. The source of this sequence is a person between 18 and 59 years old who received the Ad26.COV2.S COVID-19 vaccine or a placebo. The sequencing used peripheral blood, collected in a trial of Ad26.COV2.S vaccine versus placebo. The chain recombines TRBV2 with TRBJ1-6; D is unresolved. CDR3 protein: CASRTGIVHSPLHF. In DNA form, the CDR3 reads TGTGCCAGCAGAACCGGGATAGTTCATTCACCCCTCCACTTT.